This TCR beta chain was observed in a study of blood T cell repertoires in COVID-19. Per the original methods: Reference gene primer amplification gave estimated nucleated cell counts. Method: immunoSEQ multiplex PCR; TCRdb's copy keeps in-frame clones and lacks some. D and trimming were read from the DNA, whereas the V and J calls and clone size are those reported in that table. This table holds some 250,000 clones, around 85% found once. V dropped 3 bases and J dropped 0; count of bases not matched to a gene: 2. The CDR3 is 15 amino acids. Germline CDR1 SGHRS, CDR2 YFSETQ. This sequence joins TRBV5-1 and TRBJ2-2; 7 positions match TRBD2. Input material: peripheral blood. The sequence came from a woman aged 30 to 39 who had recovered from COVID-19. The CDR3 region has the DNA TGCGCCAGCAGCTGGGGGGGACCGAACACCGGGGAGCTGTTTTTT. Translated: CASSWGGPNTGELFF.